Sequencing of this T cell receptor (beta chain) was carried out in a study of neoadjuvant anti-PD-1 for oral cavity cancer. On this clone itself: Within the sample, other DNA sequences also encode this same CDR3.

These oral cavity squamous cell carcinomas were HPV-negative and locally advanced. The assay was immunoSEQ multiplex PCR, and TCRdb's table has in-frame clones only and misses some. The sample has approximately 13,000 clones, 50% to 70% seen once. Germline CDR1 LGHNT, CDR2 FRNRAP. The CDR3 has 14 residues. The ends were cut back, 5 bases at V and 1 base at J, with 9 bases in the middle. This specimen consisted of PBMCs, obtained before nivolumab (anti-PD-1) treatment. The chain combines TRBV12-5 with TRBJ1-5; no clear D. The sequence was collected from a person aged 35-79 years with oral cavity squamous cell carcinoma. CDR3 sequence reads: CASGGLFSNQPQHF. CDR3 DNA: TGTGCTAGTGGTGGTCTTTTCAGCAATCAGCCCCAGCATTTT. The full variable domain, rest sourced from reference TRBV12-5 and TRBJ1-5, is DARVTQTPRHKVTEMGQEVTMRCQPILGHNTVFWYRQTMMQGLELLAYFRNRAPLDDSGMPKDRFSAEMPDATLATLKIQPSEPRDSAVYFCASGGLFSNQPQHFGDGTRLSIL.